Below are 10 T cell receptor beta chains sequenced from a single sample in a study of blood T cell repertoires in COVID-19. Sequencing used immunoSEQ multiplex PCR; TCRdb keeps in-frame clones, though not all of them. The sample includes approximately 190,000 clones, approximately 83% of them seen just once. The specimen was PBMCs or T cells enriched from blood (not recorded which). The origin of the receptors is a man between 35 and 55 years old who had recovered from COVID-19.

In this sample, this clone turned up a few times. J is TRBJ1-2 and V is TRBV20-1; no reliable D call. Per the germline V gene, CDR1 is DFQATT and CDR2 is SNEGSKA (reference sequence). V lost 3 bases to trimming and J lost 6 bases, with 8 bases between them. The CDR3 totals 11 residues. Written as DNA, the CDR3 is TGCAGTGCTAGCGACGGGGATGGCTACACCTTC. Its protein product is CSASDGDGYTF.

V is TRBV4-1 and J is TRBJ2-5; D is possibly TRBD2 (5 bases). Trimming cost V 3 bases and J 2 bases, with 16 bases left between them. This CDR3 spans 16 amino acids. The germline CDR1 and CDR2 sequences are MGHRA and YSYEKL. As DNA, the CDR3 is TGCGCCAGCAGCCAGACTAACTCCAGAGCTCAAGAGACCCAGTACTTC. Its translation is CASSQTNSRAQETQYF.

V gene TRBV4-1 combines with J gene TRBJ2-3; 10 bases line up with TRBD2. In germline, CDR1 is MGHRA, CDR2 YSYEKL. The CDR3 has 19 residues. V shed 0 bases, J shed 7 bases, and the junction held 16 bases outside the gene matches. The chain's CDR3 is CASSQDEALAGDLGYTQYF. DNA for the CDR3: TGCGCCAGCAGCCAAGATGAGGCCCTAGCGGGGGACCTAGGGTATACGCAGTATTTT.

The V call is TRBV6-5, the J call TRBJ1-1, with D unclear. Germline CDR1 is MNHEY and CDR2 is SVGAGI. The ends were cut back, 6 bases at V and 1 base at J, with 3 bases in the middle. This CDR3 contains 11 residues. CDR3 residues: CASRANTEAFF. CDR3 DNA sequence: TGTGCCAGCAGGGCGAACACTGAAGCTTTCTTT.

The V gene is TRBV4-1, the J gene TRBJ1-6; no firm D call. The CDR3 is made up of 14 amino acids. Germline-derived CDR1 and CDR2 are MGHRA and YSYEKL. With 1 base removed from V and 8 bases from J, the gap between germline ends came to 9 bases. In DNA form, the CDR3 reads TGCGCCAGCAGCCAAGGGCAGGTATATTCACCCCTCCACTTT. Translated, it gives CASSQGQVYSPLHF.

The rearrangement links TRBV25-1 to TRBJ2-7; 10 nucleotides agree with TRBD1. The CDR3 length is 14 residues. J was trimmed by 11 bases and V by 4 bases; bases with no gene match: 11. CDR1 and CDR2 from the germline V gene are MGHDK and SYGVNS. The CDR3 region is CASSARDRGPIKYF. DNA for the CDR3: TGTGCCAGCAGTGCCCGGGACAGGGGCCCGATTAAGTACTTC.

The V gene is TRBV6-5, the J gene TRBJ1-5; D possibly corresponds to TRBD1 (6 bases). Trimming left V 4 bases short and J 7 bases short, with 17 bases between. The germline V gene has CDR1 MNHEY and CDR2 SVGAGI. The CDR3 has 15 residues. CDR3 sequence reads: CASSSNGGARQPQHF. The CDR3 DNA reads TGTGCCAGCAGTTCAAATGGGGGGGCGCGGCAGCCCCAGCATTTT.

In DNA, the CDR3 is TGTGCCAGCAGGGGGACAGGTACCTCTGGAAACACCATATATTTT. This encodes CASRGTGTSGNTIYF. This chain uses TRBV2 with TRBJ1-3; 8 nucleotides match TRBD1. CDR1 is SNHLY, CDR2 FYNNEI, per germline. V shed 6 bases and J 0 bases; nucleotides not matched to a gene: 4. The length of the CDR3 is 15 residues.

The chain couples TRBV18 to TRBJ2-7; 8 bases are shared with TRBD1. Germline V gene sequence: CDR1 KGHSH, CDR2 LQKENI. This CDR3 region has 15 residues. Trimming removed 3 bases from V and 0 bases from J; junction bases left unmatched: 4. The CDR3 loop reads CASSPGQALSYEQYF. CDR3 sequence (DNA): TGTGCCAGCTCACCGGGACAGGCCCTCTCCTACGAGCAGTACTTC. The variable domain in full, completed from reference TRBV18 and TRBJ2-7, reads NAGVMQNPRHLVRRRGQEARLRCSPMKGHSHVYWYRQLPEEGLKFMVYLQKENIIDESGMPKERFSAEFPKEGPSILRIQQVVRGDSAAYFCASSPGQALSYEQYFGPGTRLTVT.

The chain has TRBV4-3 and TRBJ1-2; TRBD1 agrees at 11 bases. J gave up 5 bases and V 5 bases, and 10 bases lay outside the gene matches. CDR3 length: 16 amino acids. The V gene's germline CDR1 is LGHNA and CDR2 YSLEER. The CDR3 DNA reads TGCGCCAGCAGCGTTGCTGGGACAGGGGGTAGTTATGGCTACACCTTC. This gives the protein CASSVAGTGGSYGYTF.